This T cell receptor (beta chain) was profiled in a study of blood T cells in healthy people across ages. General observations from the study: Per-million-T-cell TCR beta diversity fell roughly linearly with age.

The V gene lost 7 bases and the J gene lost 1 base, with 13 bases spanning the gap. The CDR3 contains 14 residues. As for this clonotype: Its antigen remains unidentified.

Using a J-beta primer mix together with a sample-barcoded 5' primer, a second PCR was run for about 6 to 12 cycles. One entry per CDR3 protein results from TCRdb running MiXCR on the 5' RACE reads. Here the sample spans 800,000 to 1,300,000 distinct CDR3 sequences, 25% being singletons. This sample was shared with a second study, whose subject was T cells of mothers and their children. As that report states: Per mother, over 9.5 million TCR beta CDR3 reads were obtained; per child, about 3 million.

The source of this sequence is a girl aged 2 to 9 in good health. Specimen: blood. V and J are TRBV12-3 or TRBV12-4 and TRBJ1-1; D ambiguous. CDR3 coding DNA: TGTGCCAGCAAGAACGCAAAAAAGAACACTGAAGCTTTCTTT. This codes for CASKNAKKNTEAFF.